Listed below are T cell receptor beta chains from one sample, sequenced in a study of T cell changes during pregnancy in multiple sclerosis. TCRdb's table, derived via immunoSEQ multiplex PCR, lists solely in-frame clones and lacks some. Here the sample spans 40,000 to 55,000 clones, over 80% being singletons. Input material: peripheral blood. These receptors were collected from a female donor with multiple sclerosis, enrolled in a pregnancy study. The CDR3 runs from the conserved cysteine through the conserved F or W. The order of the fields is D gene, J gene, clone size, V gene, CDR3 protein, CDR3 DNA. A D gene is named only where the DNA matches it firmly. A row's size may be missing; if present it is once, few, many or a size class.

TRBD1 | TRBJ1-3 | - | TRBV7-9 | CASSRLQDRGGNTIYF | TGTGCCAGCAGCAGATTACAGGACAGGGGTGGAAACACCATATATTTT
TRBD1 | TRBJ2-7 | - | TRBV7-9 | CASSRGQGAREQYF | TGTGCCAGCAGTCGCGGACAGGGGGCGCGTGAGCAGTACTTC
- | TRBJ2-7 | - | TRBV5-4 | CASSGDSDEQYF | TGTGCCAGCAGCGGGGATTCGGACGAGCAGTACTTC
TRBD2 | TRBJ2-2 | - | TRBV19 | CASRPGLAGGPGELFF | TGTGCCAGTAGGCCGGGACTAGCGGGAGGTCCCGGGGAGCTGTTTTTT
- | TRBJ2-1 | - | TRBV30 | CALTLENYNEQFF | TGTGCCCTGACATTAGAAAACTACAATGAGCAGTTCTTC
- | TRBJ1-2 | - | TRBV7-9 | CASSLSLTREGSGYTF | TGTGCCAGCAGCTTATCCCTGACGAGGGAAGGGAGTGGCTACACCTTC
- | TRBJ1-1 | once | TRBV28 | CASSRQTEAFF | TGTGCCAGCAGTCGACAGACTGAAGCTTTCTTT
TRBD1 | TRBJ1-1 | - | TRBV6-1 | CASSGTGGEFTEAFF | TGTGCCAGCAGTGGGACAGGGGGAGAGTTCACTGAAGCTTTCTTT
- | TRBJ1-3 | - | TRBV7-2 | CASSLVGGSGNTIYF | TGTGCCAGCAGCTTAGTTGGGGGCTCTGGAAACACCATATATTTT
- | TRBJ1-2 | once | TRBV7-2 | CASSLGQRSHGYTF | TGTGCCAGCAGCTTAGGTCAGCGATCGCATGGCTACACCTTC
- | TRBJ1-2 | - | TRBV28 | CASSSTGNYGYTF | TGTGCCAGCAGTTCTACAGGGAACTATGGCTACACCTTC
- | TRBJ2-1 | - | TRBV11-3 | CASSLDGTYNEQFF | TGTGCCAGCAGCTTAGACGGAACCTACAATGAGCAGTTCTTC
- | TRBJ2-3 | once | TRBV7-9 | CASSLPRAATSTDTQYF | TGTGCCAGCAGCCTGCCACGGGCGGCTACCTCAACAGATACGCAGTATTTT
- | TRBJ2-3 | - | TRBV20-1 | CSARVGDTQYF | TGCAGTGCTAGAGTGGGCGATACGCAGTATTTT
TRBD2 | TRBJ2-6 | - | TRBV4-2 | CASSQAPRLAGGPGAGANVLTF | TGTGCCAGCAGCCAGGCCCCGAGACTAGCGGGAGGGCCTGGTGCTGGGGCCAACGTCCTGACTTTC
TRBD1 | TRBJ2-7 | - | TRBV2 | CASMTDRGGHEQYF | TGTGCCAGTATGACGGACAGGGGGGGCCACGAGCAGTACTTC
TRBD1 | TRBJ2-5 | - | TRBV25-1 | CASSDRDRGYQETQYF | TGTGCCAGCAGTGACCGGGACAGGGGGTACCAAGAGACCCAGTACTTC
- | TRBJ2-3 | - | TRBV28 | CASSFRGRGGDTQYF | TGTGCCAGCAGTTTTCGTGGGAGAGGGGGGGATACGCAGTATTTT
- | TRBJ1-3 | - | TRBV6-1 | CASSDRTFSSGNTIYF | TGTGCCAGCAGTGATCGGACATTCAGCTCTGGAAACACCATATATTTT
- | TRBJ2-5 | once | TRBV1 | CTSRLAGGSEETQYF | TGCACCAGCAGATTAGCGGGAGGAAGCGAAGAGACCCAGTACTTC
- | TRBJ2-2 | - | TRBV2 | CASSERAAGTGELFF | TGTGCCAGCAGTGAAAGGGCGGCGGGCACCGGGGAGCTGTTTTTT
- | TRBJ2-6 | once | TRBV7-2 | CASSLLGADSGANVLTF | TGTGCCAGCAGCTTACTGGGGGCTGACTCTGGGGCCAACGTCCTGACTTTC
TRBD2 | TRBJ2-1 | - | TRBV19 | CASSLAGDNEQFF | TGTGCCAGCAGTCTAGCGGGAGACAATGAGCAGTTCTTC
- | TRBJ2-7 | few | TRBV9 | CASSVGGTTLPEQYF | TGTGCCAGCAGCGTAGGGGGGACCACCCTCCCCGAGCAGTACTTC
- | TRBJ2-7 | - | TRBV11-2 | CASSSVSSPDSYEQYF | TGTGCCAGCAGCTCAGTTTCTAGCCCTGACTCCTACGAGCAGTACTTC
- | TRBJ1-5 | once | TRBV18 | CASSQASSNQPQHF | TGTGCCAGCTCGCAGGCTTCGTCAAATCAGCCCCAGCATTTT
TRBD1 | TRBJ1-4 | - | TRBV2 | CASSGTGEKLFF | TGTGCCAGCAGTGGGACAGGGGAAAAACTGTTTTTT